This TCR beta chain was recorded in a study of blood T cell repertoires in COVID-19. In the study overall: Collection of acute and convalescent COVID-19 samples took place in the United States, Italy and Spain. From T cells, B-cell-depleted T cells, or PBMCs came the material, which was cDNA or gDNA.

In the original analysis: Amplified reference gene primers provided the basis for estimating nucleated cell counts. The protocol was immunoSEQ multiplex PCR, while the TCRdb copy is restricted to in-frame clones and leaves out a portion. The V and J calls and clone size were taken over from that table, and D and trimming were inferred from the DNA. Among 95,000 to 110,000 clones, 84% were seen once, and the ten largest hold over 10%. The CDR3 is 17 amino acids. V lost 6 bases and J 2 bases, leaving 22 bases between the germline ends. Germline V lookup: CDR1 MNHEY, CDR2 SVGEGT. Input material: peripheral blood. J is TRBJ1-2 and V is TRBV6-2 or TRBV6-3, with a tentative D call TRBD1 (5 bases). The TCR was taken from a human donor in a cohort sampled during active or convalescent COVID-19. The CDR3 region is CASSPNLGDRLNYGYTF. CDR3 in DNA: TGTGCCAGCAGCCCTAATCTGGGCGACAGATTAAACTATGGCTACACCTTC.